The clone carrying this TCR beta chain was found a few times. The entry originates in a study of blood T cell repertoires in COVID-19. How the authors handled the data: For nucleated cells, counts were estimated from reference gene primer amplification. The data were produced by immunoSEQ multiplex PCR, yet TCRdb's version contains in-frame clones alone and is incomplete. V and J calls and clone size are given by that table; D and trimming were obtained from the DNA. The sample consists of about 200,000 clones, around 85% of them appearing once. Per the germline V gene, CDR1 is SGHVS and CDR2 is FQNEAQ. This CDR3 contains 14 residues. Trimming cost V 2 bases and J 0 bases; bases outside gene matches: 1.

Material for sequencing was peripheral blood. V is TRBV7-8 and J is TRBJ2-7, with 7 bases aligning to TRBD1. The sequence was obtained from a man aged 50-59 years who had recovered from COVID-19. The CDR3, as DNA: TGTGCCAGCAGCTTACGGGACAGCTCCTACGAGCAGTACTTC. This gives the protein CASSLRDSSYEQYF.